A single T cell receptor beta chain is shown here with its context. Its antigen is not identified. V shed 0 bases and J shed 5 bases, with 7 bases lying between them. The CDR3 covers 13 residues. Per germline, CDR1 LNHNV and CDR2 YYDKDF (reference sequence). These data originate in a study of cytomegalovirus exposure and HLA in healthy donors. Primers: 60 Vbeta forward and 13 Jbeta reverse. Generated by immunoSEQ multiplex PCR, the TCRdb table keeps only in-frame clones and is missing some. The profile covers 150,000 to 200,000 clones, with around 75% appearing a single time and 2% to 2.5% taken by the ten largest. General study results and limits: According to an earlier analysis, most TCR beta V segments yielded productive rearrangements about 87% or about 30% of the time.

The sequenced sample consisted of PBMCs. This receptor was taken from a male donor in good health and CMV-seronegative. The chain links TRBV15 to TRBJ2-5; no firm D call. The CDR3 reads CATSRDTSETQYF. In nucleotides, the CDR3 is TGTGCCACCAGCAGAGATACTTCGGAGACCCAGTACTTC.